This is a list of T cell receptor beta chains from one sample in a study of blood T cell repertoires in COVID-19. Produced via immunoSEQ multiplex PCR; TCRdb's table is partial and in-frame only. Of 150,000 to 200,000 clones listed, 82% were seen once; the top ten hold 20% to 25%. The sample was peripheral blood. Receptor source: a woman of 80 years or more with acute or convalescent COVID-19. Each CDR3 is given with its conserved first and last residue. D genes are given only for firm matches. Part of the rows lack a size; the others show once, few, many or a class for expanded clones.

TRBV4-2,TRBJ2-4,once,-,TGTGCCAGCAGCCTACGGGCAACAGGGTATGTCAAAAACATTCAGTACTTC,CASSLRATGYVKNIQYF
TRBV5-4,TRBJ2-3,-,-,TGTGCCAGCAGCTTGGGAGCGGATAGCACAGATACGCAGTATTTT,CASSLGADSTDTQYF
TRBV6-5,TRBJ2-7,-,TRBD1,TGTGCCAGCAGTTGGGTATTTGGGACAGATGGGAACGAGCAGTACTTC,CASSWVFGTDGNEQYF
TRBV5-1,TRBJ2-5,-,TRBD2,TGCGCCAGCAGCTTGGCGGGAGGAGGGGAGACCCAGTACTTC,CASSLAGGGETQYF
TRBV6-1,TRBJ1-1,-,TRBD1,TGTGCCAGCAGTGATCCCGGGACAGCCTCTGGGAACACTGAAGCTTTCTTT,CASSDPGTASGNTEAFF
TRBV18,TRBJ1-5,-,-,TGTGCCAGCTCACCAGGCGGAAAAGAAAGGAATCAGCCCCAGCATTTT,CASSPGGKERNQPQHF
TRBV4-3,TRBJ2-3,-,TRBD1,TGCGCCAGCAGCCAAGACATTGGACAGGGGGCAGATACGCAGTATTTT,CASSQDIGQGADTQYF
TRBV19,TRBJ2-7,once,-,TGTGCCAGTAGTATAGCGGGACATTCGCTATACGAGCAGTACTTC,CASSIAGHSLYEQYF
TRBV7-9,TRBJ2-2,few,-,TGTGCCAGCAGCTTAGTGGCAGGTGACACCGGGGAGCTGTTTTTT,CASSLVAGDTGELFF
TRBV29-1,TRBJ1-1,-,-,TGCAGCGTTAAACAGGGTTGGGAGAACACTGAAGCTTTCTTT,CSVKQGWENTEAFF
TRBV6-1,TRBJ1-5,-,-,TGTGCCAGCAGTGAAGCAGCGGGGGCGCTTGGCAATCAGCCCCAGCATTTT,CASSEAAGALGNQPQHF
TRBV27,TRBJ2-1,-,-,TGTGCCAGCAGTTCGGACGGGACCTACAATGAGCAGTTCTTC,CASSSDGTYNEQFF
TRBV19,TRBJ1-1,-,-,TGTGCCAGTAGTCTTACAGGGCTCGAATGGGGGACTGAAGCTTTCTTT,CASSLTGLEWGTEAFF
TRBV9,TRBJ2-7,-,TRBD1,TGTGCCAGCAGCCCCGGGGACAGCACCTACGAGCAGTACTTC,CASSPGDSTYEQYF
TRBV5-1,TRBJ1-3,-,TRBD1,TGCGCCAGCCAAGACAGGGGTGGTGGAAACACCATATATTTT,CASQDRGGGNTIYF
TRBV9,TRBJ2-1,-,TRBD2,TGTGCCAGCAGCGTATCTGGCGGGAGGGCCTACAATGAGCAGTTCTTC,CASSVSGGRAYNEQFF
TRBV18,TRBJ1-1,once,-,TGTGCCAGCTCACCAAACCAGGGGTGGGGGAACTCTGAAGCTTTCTTT,CASSPNQGWGNSEAFF
TRBV7-6,TRBJ2-7,-,TRBD1,TGTGCCAGCAGCTCGCCGGGACAGGGAACGTACGAGCAGTACTTC,CASSSPGQGTYEQYF
TRBV7-2,TRBJ1-2,-,-,TGTGCCAGCAGCCCTCCCCCAGGGCGTGCCTATGGCTACACCTTC,CASSPPPGRAYGYTF
TRBV10-3,TRBJ2-2,-,-,TGTGCCATCAGTGAGGAGCGGACCGGGGAGCTGTTTTTT,CAISEERTGELFF
TRBV7-8,TRBJ2-5,once,-,TGTGCCAGCAGCCGAGTTGGGGCTTGGGAAGAGACCCAGTACTTC,CASSRVGAWEETQYF
TRBV19,TRBJ2-3,few,TRBD2,TGTGCCAGTAGTATGTATGGCGGGAGGTTCGCAGATACGCAGTATTTT,CASSMYGGRFADTQYF
TRBV29-1,TRBJ2-5,-,-,TGCAGCGTTGAACGGTACCAAGAGACCCAGTACTTC,CSVERYQETQYF
TRBV5-1,TRBJ1-1,-,TRBD1,TGCGCCAGCAGCCCGGGGACAGGGAGGAACACTGAAGCTTTCTTT,CASSPGTGRNTEAFF
TRBV24-1,TRBJ2-1,-,TRBD1,TGTGCCACCAGTGATACAGACAGGGACAATGAGCAGTTCTTC,CATSDTDRDNEQFF
TRBV5-1,TRBJ1-1,-,TRBD1,TGCGCCAGCAGCGGCGGGACAGAGGGCACTGAAGCTTTCTTT,CASSGGTEGTEAFF
TRBV23-1,TRBJ1-2,-,TRBD1,TGCGCCAGCAGCCACACAGACAGGGGGCGTAGCTATGGCTACACCTTC,CASSHTDRGRSYGYTF
TRBV30,TRBJ1-5,-,-,TGTGCCTGGAGGGACCTGGGGGCGCGCAATCAGCCCCAGCATTTT,CAWRDLGARNQPQHF
TRBV10-3,TRBJ1-3,-,-,TGTGCCATCAGTGATGGCGGTCTTTACTCTGGAAACACCATATATTTT,CAISDGGLYSGNTIYF
TRBV30,TRBJ2-2,-,-,TGTGCCTGGCGCGGGGAGAACACCGGGGAGCTGTTTTTT,CAWRGENTGELFF